Listed below are T cell receptor beta chains from one sample, sequenced in a study of radiotherapy plus CTLA-4 blockade in lung cancer. Profiling relied on immunoSEQ multiplex PCR, and the TCRdb table lists in-frame clones only, not all of them. The table includes 24,000 or so clones, about 76% detected once. Sequenced here: peripheral blood, sampled from a patient treated with radiotherapy plus ipilimumab. The receptors derive from a human donor with non-small cell lung cancer whose response to radiotherapy plus ipilimumab could not be evaluated. Both conserved end residues are part of each CDR3. Each record gives: clone size, D gene, CDR3 length, J gene, V gene, CDR3 DNA, CDR3 protein. A D gene is named only where the DNA matches it firmly. The size field is filled for only some rows; it gives once, few, many or a size class.

abundance: .
d_gene: .
len: 15
j_gene: TRBJ2-7
v_gene: TRBV10-1
CDR3nt: TGCGCCAGCAGTGAGTCGGCGGGACTGACCTACGAGCAGTACTTC
CDR3aa: CASSESAGLTYEQYF

abundance: .
d_gene: TRBD2
len: 15
j_gene: TRBJ2-1
v_gene: TRBV5-6
CDR3nt: TGTGCCAGCAGCTTCGGACTAGCGGGAGATCATGAGCAGTTCTTC
CDR3aa: CASSFGLAGDHEQFF

abundance: .
d_gene: .
len: 14
j_gene: TRBJ2-1
v_gene: TRBV6-6
CDR3nt: TGTGCCAGCAGTTACTCCAACCAGGGAAATGAGCAGTTCTTC
CDR3aa: CASSYSNQGNEQFF

abundance: .
d_gene: TRBD2
len: 16
j_gene: TRBJ2-1
v_gene: TRBV2
CDR3nt: TGTGCCAGCAGCGAGGGACTAGCGGGAGGACTCGATGAGCAGTTCTTC
CDR3aa: CASSEGLAGGLDEQFF

abundance: .
d_gene: .
len: 13
j_gene: TRBJ2-3
v_gene: TRBV6-1
CDR3nt: TGTGCCAGCAAATTTCTTTCCACAGATACGCAGTATTTT
CDR3aa: CASKFLSTDTQYF

abundance: .
d_gene: TRBD2
len: 14
j_gene: TRBJ2-7
v_gene: TRBV28
CDR3nt: TGTGCCAGCACAGTGGGGGGGGGAGTCTACGAGCAGTACTTC
CDR3aa: CASTVGGGVYEQYF

abundance: .
d_gene: .
len: 15
j_gene: TRBJ2-5
v_gene: TRBV7-9
CDR3nt: TGTGCCAGCAGCTTAGCGCGGAGGGGCGTAGAGACCCAGTACTTC
CDR3aa: CASSLARRGVETQYF

abundance: .
d_gene: .
len: 13
j_gene: TRBJ2-2
v_gene: TRBV7-2
CDR3nt: TGTGCCAGCAGCTTAGGGCCGACCGGGGAGCTGTTTTTT
CDR3aa: CASSLGPTGELFF

abundance: few
d_gene: .
len: 14
j_gene: TRBJ1-6
v_gene: TRBV25-1
CDR3nt: TGTGCCAGCACACAGGGCTCCTATAATTCACCCCTCCACTTT
CDR3aa: CASTQGSYNSPLHF

abundance: .
d_gene: .
len: 14
j_gene: TRBJ1-2
v_gene: TRBV6-5
CDR3nt: TGTGCCAGCAGCCAAGGACAGCAGAGTAATGGCTACACCTTC
CDR3aa: CASSQGQQSNGYTF

abundance: .
d_gene: .
len: 13
j_gene: TRBJ1-4
v_gene: TRBV5-4
CDR3nt: TGTGCCGGCAGCCACCGGGCTAATGAAAAACTGTTTTTT
CDR3aa: CAGSHRANEKLFF

abundance: .
d_gene: TRBD2
len: 18
j_gene: TRBJ2-5
v_gene: TRBV18
CDR3nt: TGTGCCAGCTCACCGACCGTCCCTCTAGCGGAGTACCAAGAGACCCAGTACTTC
CDR3aa: CASSPTVPLAEYQETQYF

abundance: .
d_gene: .
len: 18
j_gene: TRBJ1-1
v_gene: TRBV11-2
CDR3nt: TGTGCCAGCAGCATTCTTTCAATCAGGGAACTAAAGAACACTGAAGCTTTCTTT
CDR3aa: CASSILSIRELKNTEAFF

abundance: once
d_gene: TRBD1
len: 14
j_gene: TRBJ2-5
v_gene: TRBV5-4
CDR3nt: TGTGCCAGCAGCTTAGGGGACAGACAAGAGACCCAGTACTTC
CDR3aa: CASSLGDRQETQYF

abundance: .
d_gene: .
len: 15
j_gene: TRBJ2-7
v_gene: TRBV7-2
CDR3nt: TGTGCCAGCAGCTTAGGCCTAGCCCTCTCCTACGAGCAGTACTTC
CDR3aa: CASSLGLALSYEQYF

abundance: .
d_gene: .
len: 13
j_gene: TRBJ1-4
v_gene: TRBV19
CDR3nt: TGTGCCAGTAGTATTTCCGGGAATGAAAAACTGTTTTTT
CDR3aa: CASSISGNEKLFF

abundance: .
d_gene: .
len: 17
j_gene: TRBJ1-2
v_gene: TRBV19
CDR3nt: TGTGCCAGTAGTACCCGGAGGGGCGAACGACTAAACTATGGCTACACCTTC
CDR3aa: CASSTRRGERLNYGYTF

abundance: .
d_gene: TRBD1
len: 15
j_gene: TRBJ2-7
v_gene: TRBV7-8
CDR3nt: TGTGCCAGCAGCTTAGCGGGGACAGGGGGCTACGAGCAGTACTTC
CDR3aa: CASSLAGTGGYEQYF

abundance: once
d_gene: .
len: 13
j_gene: TRBJ1-1
v_gene: TRBV2
CDR3nt: TGTGCCAGCAGCATCGACACAAACACTGAAGCTTTCTTT
CDR3aa: CASSIDTNTEAFF

abundance: .
d_gene: .
len: 15
j_gene: TRBJ1-6
v_gene: TRBV19
CDR3nt: TGTGCCAGCAGGAACCGGGGGGGAGATAATTCACCCCTCCACTTT
CDR3aa: CASRNRGGDNSPLHF

abundance: .
d_gene: .
len: 13
j_gene: TRBJ2-2
v_gene: TRBV7-3
CDR3nt: TGTGCCAGCAGCTTAACCCTCACCGGGGAGCTGTTTTTT
CDR3aa: CASSLTLTGELFF

abundance: few
d_gene: .
len: 17
j_gene: TRBJ2-1
v_gene: TRBV5-1
CDR3nt: TGCGCCAGCAGCTTGGGTTACGGGGGAGGCTCCTACAATGAGCAGTTCTTC
CDR3aa: CASSLGYGGGSYNEQFF

abundance: once
d_gene: .
len: 15
j_gene: TRBJ1-5
v_gene: TRBV12-5
CDR3nt: TGTGCTAGTGGTTTGGAAGGGGGAGGCAATCAGCCCCAGCATTTT
CDR3aa: CASGLEGGGNQPQHF

abundance: .
d_gene: .
len: 15
j_gene: TRBJ1-3
v_gene: TRBV11-2
CDR3nt: TGTGCCAGCAGCTTAGTTACAGGTTTTGGAAACACCATATATTTT
CDR3aa: CASSLVTGFGNTIYF

abundance: .
d_gene: TRBD2
len: 16
j_gene: TRBJ2-7
v_gene: TRBV18
CDR3nt: TGTGCCAGCTCACCACCGAGGACTAGATATGAGAACGAGCAGTACTTC
CDR3aa: CASSPPRTRYENEQYF

abundance: few
d_gene: .
len: 12
j_gene: TRBJ2-1
v_gene: TRBV7-9
CDR3nt: TGTGCCAGCAGCTTATCCGGGAGTGAGCAGTTCTTC
CDR3aa: CASSLSGSEQFF

abundance: few
d_gene: .
len: 12
j_gene: TRBJ2-7
v_gene: TRBV29-1
CDR3nt: TGCAGCGTTGGTGTCACCAGCTACGAGCAGTACTTC
CDR3aa: CSVGVTSYEQYF

abundance: .
d_gene: TRBD2
len: 15
j_gene: TRBJ2-7
v_gene: TRBV5-4
CDR3nt: TGTGCCAGCAGCCCTAGCGGGAGACGGACCTACGAGCAGTACTTC
CDR3aa: CASSPSGRRTYEQYF

abundance: .
d_gene: TRBD2
len: 15
j_gene: TRBJ2-1
v_gene: TRBV4-1
CDR3nt: TGCGCCAGCAGCCAAGGGGCTAGCGGGAAAGATGAGCAGTTCTTC
CDR3aa: CASSQGASGKDEQFF

abundance: once
d_gene: TRBD2
len: 15
j_gene: TRBJ2-1
v_gene: TRBV18
CDR3nt: TGTGCCAGCTCACCGGGGACTAGCCGTCTAAATGAGCAGTTCTTC
CDR3aa: CASSPGTSRLNEQFF

abundance: .
d_gene: .
len: 14
j_gene: TRBJ2-3
v_gene: TRBV19
CDR3nt: TGTGCCAGTAGAGACCGGGGGAATTGGGATACGCAGTATTTT
CDR3aa: CASRDRGNWDTQYF

abundance: .
d_gene: .
len: 15
j_gene: TRBJ1-1
v_gene: TRBV7-8
CDR3nt: TGTGCCAGCAGCGGAGAAGGAGCTGGAAACACTGAAGCTTTCTTT
CDR3aa: CASSGEGAGNTEAFF

abundance: .
d_gene: .
len: 14
j_gene: TRBJ2-5
v_gene: TRBV10-3
CDR3nt: TGTGCCATCAGTGAGTCGGGGCCCCCTGGGACCCAGTACTTC
CDR3aa: CAISESGPPGTQYF

abundance: .
d_gene: .
len: 16
j_gene: TRBJ2-6
v_gene: TRBV4-1
CDR3nt: TGCGCCAGCAGCCAGGAGCCCAGCTCTGGGGCCAACGTCCTGACTTTC
CDR3aa: CASSQEPSSGANVLTF

abundance: few
d_gene: .
len: 12
j_gene: TRBJ2-7
v_gene: TRBV29-1
CDR3nt: TGCAGCGTGATCCGGGGTCCCTACGAGCAGTACTTC
CDR3aa: CSVIRGPYEQYF

abundance: .
d_gene: .
len: 16
j_gene: TRBJ2-7
v_gene: TRBV5-5
CDR3nt: TGTGCCAGCAGCTTGGGAGATCGGAGGGTGCCCTACGAGCAGTACTTC
CDR3aa: CASSLGDRRVPYEQYF

abundance: once
d_gene: .
len: 14
j_gene: TRBJ2-5
v_gene: TRBV7-9
CDR3nt: TGTGCCAGCAGCTTAGTGGCAGGGCAAAAGACCCAGTACTTC
CDR3aa: CASSLVAGQKTQYF

abundance: .
d_gene: .
len: 12
j_gene: TRBJ1-1
v_gene: TRBV29-1
CDR3nt: TGCAGCGTTGATCTTCGTCAGGGTGAAGCTTTCTTT
CDR3aa: CSVDLRQGEAFF

abundance: .
d_gene: .
len: 15
j_gene: TRBJ2-7
v_gene: TRBV11-3
CDR3nt: TGTGCCAGCACCGCGCCGGCCAGTAGCTCCTACGAGCGGTACTTC
CDR3aa: CASTAPASSSYERYF

abundance: once
d_gene: TRBD1
len: 15
j_gene: TRBJ2-2
v_gene: TRBV5-1
CDR3nt: TGCGCCAGCAGCTTGGACAGGGGGCCCACCGGGGAGCTGTTTTTT
CDR3aa: CASSLDRGPTGELFF

abundance: .
d_gene: TRBD1
len: 13
j_gene: TRBJ1-2
v_gene: TRBV6-5
CDR3nt: TGTGCCAGCAGTTACTCACAGGGGACTGGCTACACCTTC
CDR3aa: CASSYSQGTGYTF

abundance: few
d_gene: TRBD1
len: 15
j_gene: TRBJ2-7
v_gene: TRBV6-5
CDR3nt: TGTGCCAGCAGCAAGGGGACAGGGCACACCTACGAGCAGTACTTC
CDR3aa: CASSKGTGHTYEQYF

abundance: .
d_gene: TRBD1
len: 14
j_gene: TRBJ2-3
v_gene: TRBV30
CDR3nt: TGTGCCTGCCGTACAGGGGTGACCACAGATACGCAGTATTTT
CDR3aa: CACRTGVTTDTQYF

abundance: .
d_gene: TRBD1
len: 14
j_gene: TRBJ2-7
v_gene: TRBV14
CDR3nt: TGTGCCAGCAGCCCCCGGACAGGAATCTACGAGCAGTACTTC
CDR3aa: CASSPRTGIYEQYF

abundance: once
d_gene: .
len: 12
j_gene: TRBJ2-3
v_gene: TRBV5-1
CDR3nt: TGCGCCAGCAATAGCGGCACAGATACGCAGTATTTT
CDR3aa: CASNSGTDTQYF